Below, 25 T cell receptor beta chains from the same sample are listed, as sequenced in a study of T-cell reconstitution after alpha-beta-depleted transplantation in children. Unique molecular identifiers tagged the TCRbeta library. One entry per CDR3 protein results from TCRdb running MiXCR on the PCR reads. This table has 300,000 to 400,000 distinct CDR3 sequences, more than 20% appearing once. The input for sequencing was PBMCs, mostly from graft donor cells, taken 180 days after TCRalphabeta/CD19-depleted stem cell transplant. The receptors originated from a male patient between 5 and 17 years old who had a stem cell transplant for acute lymphoblastic leukemia, so the T cells may come from the graft donor.

In its sample, this clonotype was seen a few times. The chain uses TRBV5-1 and TRBJ2-2, with D uncertain. Germline loops: CDR1 SGHRS, CDR2 YFSETQ. The CDR3 runs 14 residues. V was cut by 1 base and J by 3 bases, with 7 bases left in between. CDR3 in DNA: TGCGCCAGCAGCTTGAACAGATACACCGGGGAGCTGTTTTTT. Amino acids: CASSLNRYTGELFF. Supplemented by reference TRBV5-1 and TRBJ2-2, the full variable domain reads KAGVTQTPRYLIKTRGQQVTLSCSPISGHRSVSWYQQTPGQGLQFLFEYFSETQRNKGNFPGRFSGRQFSNSRSEMNVSTLELGDSALYLCASSLNRYTGELFFGEGSRLTVL.

This clonotype was observed many times. The rearrangement uses TRBV12-3 or TRBV12-4 and TRBJ2-3; tentatively, D is TRBD1 or TRBD2 (5 bases each). Trimming took 3 bases from V and 8 from J, leaving 6 bases between them. CDR3 size: 11 residues. CDR3 sequence: CASSLGVTQYF. The CDR3 DNA sequence: TGTGCCAGCAGTTTGGGGGTTACGCAGTATTTT.

This clonotype was seen a handful of times. The chain joins TRBV7-2 to TRBJ2-3, with 13 bases fitting TRBD2. This CDR3 region has 16 residues. The V gene end was trimmed by 2 bases and the J gene end by 3 bases; junction bases not matched to a gene: 2. Germline CDR1 is SGHTA and CDR2 is FQGNSA. The CDR3 DNA sequence: TGTGCCAGCAGCTTAATGACTAGCGGGAGGACAGATACGCAGTATTTT. The encoded protein is CASSLMTSGRTDTQYF.

This clonotype has just a few counts. The chain is built from TRBV4-1 and TRBJ1-2; a possible D gene is TRBD1 (5 bases). Germline values: CDR1 MGHRA, CDR2 YSYEKL. The CDR3 is 14 residues long. With 3 bases removed from V and 3 bases from J, the gap between germline ends came to 11 bases. This chain's CDR3 is CASSQMDTDYGYTF. The DNA of the CDR3 is TGCGCCAGCAGCCAGATGGACACCGACTATGGCTACACCTTC.

This clonotype was counted between two and nine times. The CDR3 coding sequence is TGTGCCAGCAGGCCTCCGGGACTAGCTTCCTACGAGCAGTACTTC. Its protein product is CASRPPGLASYEQYF. This rearrangement joins TRBV28 to TRBJ2-7, with 9 nucleotides matching TRBD2. The J segment lost 1 base and the V segment lost 6 bases, leaving 7 bases of the junction unmatched. This CDR3 has 15 residues. CDR1 is MDHEN and CDR2 is SYDVKM in the germline V gene.

CDR3 in amino acids: CASGQGGRKTQYF. In DNA form, the CDR3 reads TGTGCCAGTGGACAGGGGGGACGGAAGACCCAGTACTTC. The chain combines TRBV7-6 with TRBJ2-5, with 10 bases identical to TRBD1. The CDR3 contains 13 residues. Trimming removed 9 bases from V and 6 bases from J; junction bases left unmatched: 7. Germline lookup yields CDR1 SGHVS and CDR2 FNYEAQ. Based on the CDR3 plus reference TRBV7-6 and TRBJ2-5, the full variable domain is GAGVSQSPRYKVTKRGQDVALRCDPISGHVSLYWYRQALGQGPEFLTYFNYEAQQDKSGLPNDRFSAERPEGSISTLTIQRTEQRDSAMYRCASGQGGRKTQYFGPGTRLLVL.

This rearrangement joins TRBV6-1 to TRBJ1-1; maybe TRBD1 (6 bases). V was cut by 6 bases and J by 1 base, with 21 bases left in between. The CDR3 loop spans 17 amino acids. Germline V gene sequence: CDR1 MNHNS, CDR2 SASEGT. The CDR3 DNA reads TGTGCCAGCAGACCCGAGGCCTCGGGGACACCGAACACTGAAGCTTTCTTT. This codes for CASRPEASGTPNTEAFF.

The table lists this clonotype with a few counts. This sequence joins TRBV20-1 and TRBJ1-5, with D perhaps TRBD1 (6 bases). The CDR3 contains 16 residues. Looked up from germline, CDR1 is DFQATT and CDR2 is SNEGSKA (reference sequence). V lost 0 bases and J 4 bases, leaving 16 bases between the germline ends. The CDR3 here is CSAREVWGHSNQPQHF. The CDR3 nucleotides read TGCAGTGCTAGAGAGGTTTGGGGACATTCTAATCAGCCCCAGCATTTT.

This clonotype turned up a few times. The chain is built from TRBV4-1 and TRBJ2-1, with D possibly being TRBD1 (5 bases). CDR3 size: 14 residues. Germline V lookup: CDR1 MGHRA, CDR2 YSYEKL. V was trimmed by 4 bases and J by 15 bases, leaving 22 bases between them. The CDR3 region has the DNA TGCGCCAGCAGCCCGCGCACGGAGACGGCAGGGCTGTTCTTC. It specifies CASSPRTETAGLFF.

This chain connects TRBV6-5 to TRBJ2-1; TRBD2 agrees at 10 bases. The CDR3 covers 16 residues. Germline-derived CDR1 and CDR2 are MNHEY and SVGAGI. The V gene end was trimmed by 0 bases and the J gene end by 1 base; junction bases not matched to a gene: 0. CDR3 amino acids: CASSYSTSGSYNEQFF. CDR3 nucleotides: TGTGCCAGCAGTTACTCGACTAGCGGGTCCTACAATGAGCAGTTCTTC.

This sequence joins TRBV5-1 and TRBJ2-1; unclear D gene. The CDR3 runs to 16 residues. The germline CDR1 and CDR2 sequences are SGHRS and YFSETQ. V gave up 1 base and J gave up 4 bases, with 15 bases separating them. The CDR3 nucleotides are TGCGCCAGCAGCTTGACTGCACAGTCCTCGTACAATGAGCAGTTCTTC. It is translated as CASSLTAQSSYNEQFF.

CDR3 loop: CASRQKGEEGYTF. CDR3 coding DNA: TGTGCCAGCAGACAAAAGGGAGAAGAGGGCTACACCTTC. The V and J genes are TRBV14 and TRBJ1-2; no reliable D call. The germline V gene has CDR1 SGHDN and CDR2 FVKESK. The V gene lost 6 bases and the J gene lost 8 bases, with 16 bases spanning the gap. The CDR3 loop spans 13 amino acids.

V usage is TRBV24-1 and J usage is TRBJ2-2, with TRBD1 matching over 9 bases. Germline CDR1 is KGHDR and CDR2 is SFDVKD. The CDR3 is 16 residues long. The V and J ends lost 4 bases and 6 bases, in that order; junction bases with no gene match: 8. For the CDR3, the DNA is TGTGCCACCAGTGACACCGGGACAGGGACGCCCGGGGAGCTGTTTTTT. Translated: CATSDTGTGTPGELFF.

This clonotype was detected only a few times. J is TRBJ2-5 and V is TRBV9; possibly TRBD1 for D (6 bases). Trimming removed 2 bases at V and 1 base at J, with 12 bases between. This CDR3 has 15 amino acids. From germline, CDR1 is SGDLS and CDR2 YYNGEE. The CDR3 bases are TGTGCCAGCAGCGTTGTTGACAGGATCCAAGAGACCCAGTACTTC. Amino acids: CASSVVDRIQETQYF.

This clonotype was recorded a few times. The genes are TRBV5-1 and TRBJ2-5; a possible D gene is TRBD1 (6 bases). Germline values: CDR1 SGHRS, CDR2 YFSETQ. The CDR3 consists of 16 residues. V lost 4 bases and J 5 bases, leaving 21 bases between the germline ends. The CDR3 region is CASSPPGRGRFETQYF. The CDR3, as DNA: TGCGCCAGCAGCCCCCCCGGCAGGGGACGATTTGAGACCCAGTACTTC.

The sample holds a few counts of this clonotype. The chain joins TRBV10-3 to TRBJ1-6; 9 positions match TRBD1. V lost 3 bases to trimming and J lost 7 bases; unmatched junction nucleotides: 7. The germline V gene encodes CDR1 ENHRY and CDR2 SYGVKD. The CDR3 has 16 amino acids. CDR3 protein: CAISEGTGYRNSPLHF. The CDR3 DNA sequence: TGTGCCATCAGTGAAGGGACAGGGTATAGGAATTCACCCCTCCACTTT.

This clonotype was seen at least ten times. The J gene is TRBJ2-7, the V gene TRBV29-1; D unclear. V was cut by 1 base and J by 1 base, with 5 bases left in between. This CDR3 region has 12 residues. Germline V gene data show CDR1 as SQVTM and CDR2 as ANQGSEA. In DNA, the CDR3 is TGCAGCGTTGAAGCTGATTCCTACGAGCAGTACTTC. Amino acid sequence: CSVEADSYEQYF.

The CDR3 spells CASSYSLATNNYEQYF. DNA of the CDR3: TGTGCCAGCAGTTACTCGTTGGCTACCAATAACTACGAGCAGTACTTC. V usage is TRBV6-5 and J usage is TRBJ2-7; D remains unclear. Germline V gives CDR1 MNHEY, CDR2 SVGAGI. The germline V and J ends were trimmed by 0 bases and 3 bases, with 15 bases remaining between them. The CDR3 is made up of 16 amino acids.

The table lists this clonotype with a few counts. The V and J genes are TRBV3-1 and TRBJ1-4; D gene unclear. CDR3 length: 18 amino acids. Germline CDR1 and CDR2: LGHDT and YNNKEL (reference sequence). Trimming left V 3 bases short and J 0 bases short, with 17 bases between. CDR3 residues: CASSHHLRRAATNEKLFF. The CDR3 DNA follows: TGTGCCAGCAGCCACCACTTAAGACGGGCTGCAACTAATGAAAAACTGTTTTTT.

The rearrangement joins TRBV7-2 to TRBJ1-5; D is uncertain. Germline V gene lookup returns CDR1 SGHTA and CDR2 FQGNSA. CDR3 length: 13 residues. The V end was cut by 3 bases, the J end by 3 bases, with 6 bases between. CDR3 amino acids: CASSFTDNQPQHF. For the CDR3, the DNA is TGTGCCAGCAGCTTTACAGACAATCAGCCCCAGCATTTT.

The chain is built from TRBV20-1 and TRBJ2-7; D not certain. V shed 4 bases and J shed 2 bases, with 9 bases lying between them. CDR3 length: 12 residues. Per the germline V gene, CDR1 is DFQATT and CDR2 is SNEGSKA (reference sequence). The CDR3, as DNA: TGCAGTGCTACTTACCGCCCCTACGAGCAGTACTTC. Amino acid sequence: CSATYRPYEQYF.

The genes are TRBV13 and TRBJ2-3; D gene uncertain. The germline V and J ends were trimmed by 2 bases and 2 bases, with 5 bases remaining between them. Germline assignment: CDR1 PRHDT and CDR2 FYEKMQ (reference sequence). The CDR3 runs to 13 residues. The DNA for the CDR3 is TGTGCCAGCAGCTTATCGGCCACAGATACGCAGTATTTT. It is translated as CASSLSATDTQYF.

V and J are TRBV15 and TRBJ2-1; no reliable D call. This CDR3 spans 15 amino acids. From germline, CDR1 is LNHNV and CDR2 YYDKDF (reference sequence). With 2 bases removed from V and 0 bases from J, the gap between germline ends came to 8 bases. The CDR3 sequence: CATSRILSSYNEQFF. The CDR3 DNA follows: TGTGCCACCAGCAGAATTCTAAGCTCCTACAATGAGCAGTTCTTC.

The rearrangement uses TRBV6-1 and TRBJ2-7; 7 bases match TRBD1. Germline V gene sequence: CDR1 MNHNS, CDR2 SASEGT. The V segment lost 5 bases and the J segment 0 bases; nucleotides outside the gene matches: 7. The CDR3 has 15 residues. The CDR3 region has the DNA TGTGCCAGCAGTCAGACAGGGCCCCTCTCCTACGAGCAGTACTTC. Translating it yields CASSQTGPLSYEQYF.

The V and J genes are TRBV20-1 and TRBJ2-5, with TRBD2 matching 15 bases. The J segment lost 3 bases and the V segment lost 3 bases, leaving 8 bases of the junction unmatched. The CDR3 totals 17 residues. Germline values: CDR1 DFQATT, CDR2 SNEGSKA (reference sequence). DNA for the CDR3: TGCAGTGCTAGCTCCCCGTGGACTAGCGGGAGGGAAGAGACCCAGTACTTC. Translating gives CSASSPWTSGREETQYF.